This T cell receptor beta chain was observed in a study of PD-1 blockade in classical Hodgkin lymphoma. V lost 1 base, J lost 2 bases, and 9 bases lay in between. CDR1 SGHTS and CDR2 YDEGEE come from the germline V gene. The CDR3 runs 15 residues. Some clones are missing from TCRdb's copy, which holds only in-frame ones; the method was immunoSEQ multiplex PCR. The sample gives around 17,000 clones, around two thirds of which show up once; around 7.6% is in the top ten. As for time point: cycle 4 day 1 (C4D1), after more than five weeks of nivolumab. Autologous stem cell transplantation was followed by relapse in every patient, and brentuximab vedotin exposure varied.

Specimen: peripheral blood mononuclear cells (PBMCs), collected before the fourth cycle of nivolumab. The gene calls are TRBV5-8 and TRBJ2-2; TRBD1 is a possible D gene (5 bases). The sequence derives from a human donor with classical Hodgkin lymphoma. DNA for the CDR3: TGTGCCAGCAGCTTGTTGACAGCTAACACCGGGGAGCTGTTTTTT. Translated, it gives CASSLLTANTGELFF.